The 21 T cell receptor beta chains given below trace back to one sample, sequenced in a study of OX40 agonist ivuxolimab in advanced cancers. The library was obtained by the immunoSEQ multiplex PCR assay. This immuneACCESS table, as held by TCRdb, lists in-frame sequences with V and J called but not all clones. Of the missing ones, under half trace to an unresolved V gene in checked studies; the others have no known cause. In this sample the table shows about 100,000 clones, roughly 91% of which occur a single time. The leading ten clones occupy 0.6% to 0.8% of the sample. Sequencing was performed on CD4+ or CD8+ T cells sorted from blood, taken in a trial of the OX40 agonist ivuxolimab. The receptors come from an adult with an advanced solid tumor such as melanoma, head and neck, liver or kidney cancer.

The V call is TRBV10-1, the J call TRBJ1-5; TRBD1 might be the D (5 bases). This CDR3 has 15 amino acids. Trimming pared 2 bases from V and 8 bases from J, leaving 16 bases between. Germline V gene sequence: CDR1 WNHNN, CDR2 SYGVQD (reference sequence). CDR3 sequence reads: CASSETGDPYKPQHF. CDR3 in DNA: TGCGCCAGCAGTGAGACGGGGGACCCCTATAAGCCCCAGCATTTT.

The V and J genes are TRBV10-3 and TRBJ2-6, with 7 bases matching TRBD1. J lost 0 bases, V lost 7 bases, and 12 bases had no gene match. The germline V gene encodes CDR1 ENHRY and CDR2 SYGVKD. The CDR3 totals 18 residues. The CDR3 DNA sequence: TGTGCCATCACCTATGGGCAGGGGGTGAACTCTGGGGCCAACGTCCTGACTTTC. As protein: CAITYGQGVNSGANVLTF.

V usage is TRBV29-1 and J usage is TRBJ1-2, with no clear D. The CDR3 is 15 amino acids. V lost 2 bases and J lost 4, with 17 bases in between. Germline V CDR1 and CDR2: SQVTM, ANQGSEA. CDR3 DNA sequence: TGCAGCGTTGAAAGGATTGGCAGTTCCTCCTATGGCTACACCTTC. The encoded protein is CSVERIGSSSYGYTF.

CDR3 DNA: TGTGCCAGCAACCGGGAGGCCTACAATGAGCAGTTCTTC. Its translation: CASNREAYNEQFF. The V gene is TRBV11-2, the J gene TRBJ2-1; TRBD2 matches 7 bases. Germline V gives CDR1 SGHAT, CDR2 FQNNGV. The CDR3 is 13 residues long. The ends lost 7 bases at V and 2 bases at J; junction bases unmatched: 2.

The chain combines TRBV5-6 with TRBJ2-5; 12 nucleotides match TRBD1. The J segment lost 10 bases and the V segment lost 6 bases, leaving 7 bases of the junction unmatched. CDR1 is SGHDT and CDR2 is YYEEEE in the germline V gene. This CDR3 comprises 13 residues. CDR3 amino acids: CASMGQGALGQYF. CDR3 DNA sequence: TGTGCCAGCATGGGACAGGGGGCGTTGGGCCAGTACTTC.

This sequence joins TRBV6-5 and TRBJ2-5, with 10 bases lining up with TRBD2. The CDR3 contains 15 residues. The V and J ends lost 6 bases and 4 bases, in that order; junction bases with no gene match: 8. Germline loops: CDR1 MNHEY, CDR2 SVGAGI. The CDR3 reads CASRESGRAGETQYF. The CDR3, as DNA: TGTGCCAGCAGGGAAAGCGGGAGGGCCGGAGAGACCCAGTACTTC.

The J gene is TRBJ2-7, the V gene TRBV28, with unresolved D. Trimming shortened V by 8 bases and J by 2 bases, and 16 bases separated the two germline ends. Per the germline V gene, CDR1 is MDHEN and CDR2 is SYDVKM. The CDR3 extends over 14 amino acids. The CDR3 sequence: CASLGFSGAYEQYF. DNA for the CDR3: TGTGCCAGCTTGGGGTTCTCCGGAGCCTACGAGCAGTACTTC.

The V call is TRBV11-1, the J call TRBJ2-3, with D perhaps TRBD1 (6 bases). The CDR3 spans 16 residues. Germline assignment: CDR1 SGHAT and CDR2 FQDESV (reference sequence). Trimming took off 0 bases at V and 3 bases at J, with 13 bases between the two ends. CDR3 region: CASSLAVSGVTDTQYF. CDR3 nucleotides: TGTGCCAGCAGCTTAGCGGTGTCAGGGGTAACAGATACGCAGTATTTT.

The chain couples TRBV7-2 to TRBJ1-3; D gene uncertain. CDR3 length: 14 residues. Trimming removed 3 bases at V and 0 bases at J, with 6 bases between. Germline lookup yields CDR1 SGHTA and CDR2 FQGNSA. The CDR3 DNA follows: TGTGCCAGCAGCTTGGGGATCTCTGGAAACACCATATATTTT. Protein: CASSLGISGNTIYF.

CDR3 region: CASSYRRNQETQYF. The CDR3, as DNA: TGTGCCAGCAGTTATCGGAGGAATCAAGAGACCCAGTACTTC. The chain joins TRBV27 to TRBJ2-5; tentative D call: TRBD2 (5 bases). The V end lost 4 bases, the J end lost 2 bases, and 11 bases lay between the germline ends. Germline lookup yields CDR1 MNHEY and CDR2 SMNVEV (reference sequence). The CDR3 is 14 residues long.

This chain uses TRBV7-2 with TRBJ1-1; TRBD1 is a possible D gene (5 bases). The CDR3 consists of 14 residues. Per the germline V gene, CDR1 is SGHTA and CDR2 is FQGNSA. The germline V and J ends were trimmed by 7 bases and 5 bases, with 17 bases remaining between them. CDR3 amino acids: CASTKGGDATEAFF. As DNA, the CDR3 is TGTGCCAGCACCAAGGGAGGGGATGCGACTGAAGCTTTCTTT. Drawing the rest from reference TRBV7-2 and TRBJ1-1, the complete variable domain is GAGVSQSPSNKVTEKGKDVELRCDPISGHTALYWYRQSLGQGLEFLIYFQGNSAPDKSGLPSDRFSAERTGGSVSTLTIQRTQQEDSAVYLCASTKGGDATEAFFGQGTRLTVV.

CDR3 DNA: TGTGCCAGCAGCCAAATGACAGGGGTCGGAAACACCATATATTTT. It is translated as CASSQMTGVGNTIYF. The chain carries TRBV4-2 and TRBJ1-3; 8 bases fit TRBD1. J lost 4 bases, V lost 2 bases, and 4 bases had no gene match. CDR3 length: 15 amino acids. Germline V gene lookup returns CDR1 LGHNA and CDR2 YNFKEQ.

This chain links TRBV20-1 with TRBJ2-3; D call uncertain. The V and J ends lost 0 bases and 4 bases respectively, with 2 bases between them. The CDR3 length is 11 residues. The germline gives CDR1 DFQATT, CDR2 SNEGSKA (reference sequence). In DNA, the CDR3 is TGCAGTGCTAGAGAGGCAGATACGCAGTATTTT. This gives the protein CSAREADTQYF.

V and J are TRBV7-6 and TRBJ2-1; D unresolved. Trimming took 5 bases from V and 7 from J, leaving 12 bases between them. This CDR3 comprises 13 residues. Germline V CDR1 and CDR2: SGHVS, FNYEAQ. Written as DNA, the CDR3 is TGTGCCAGCAGCGTAACCGTTGGGAATGAGCAGTTCTTC. Translating it yields CASSVTVGNEQFF.

The chain combines TRBV7-9 with TRBJ1-5; D is undetermined. Germline V gene lookup returns CDR1 SEHNR and CDR2 FQNEAQ (reference sequence). The V gene lost 3 bases and the J gene lost 1 base, with 10 bases spanning the gap. This CDR3 has 15 amino acids. This CDR3 is CASSFSGLSNQPQHF. CDR3 sequence (DNA): TGTGCCAGCAGCTTCTCGGGTTTGAGCAATCAGCCCCAGCATTTT.

The chain links TRBV28 to TRBJ2-5; D gene unclear. Between the trimmed V and J ends, which lost 6 bases and 5 bases, there was a span of 10 bases. The length of the CDR3 is 12 residues. Germline-derived CDR1 and CDR2 are MDHEN and SYDVKM. The CDR3 nucleotides read TGTGCCAGCAGGGCTAACAGCGAGACCCAGTACTTC. This encodes CASRANSETQYF. Full variable domain (remainder filled in from reference TRBV28 and TRBJ2-5): DVKVTQSSRYLVKRTGEKVFLECVQDMDHENMFWYRQDPGLGLRLIYFSYDVKMKEKGDIPEGYSVSREKKERFSLILESASTNQTSMYLCASRANSETQYFGPGTRLLVL.

The rearrangement uses TRBV11-3 and TRBJ2-1; 15 nucleotides line up with TRBD2. Germline V gene sequence: CDR1 SGHNT, CDR2 YENEEA. V was clipped by 4 bases and J by 4 bases; unmatched bases: 2. The CDR3 spans 16 residues. The CDR3 region has the DNA TGTGCCAGCAGCTGGACTAGCGGGAGGGTTTACAATGAGCAGTTCTTC. Its protein product is CASSWTSGRVYNEQFF. Drawing the rest from reference TRBV11-3 and TRBJ2-1, the complete variable domain is EAGVVQSPRYKIIEKKQPVAFWCNPISGHNTLYWYLQNLGQGPELLIRYENEEAVDDSQLPKDRFSAERLKGVDSTLKIQPAELGDSAVYLCASSWTSGRVYNEQFFGPGTRLTVL.

This chain joins TRBV6-4 and TRBJ2-7; TRBD2 matches 11 bases. This CDR3 has 16 residues. V lost 7 bases and J lost 2; bases outside the gene matches: 10. Germline V gene data show CDR1 as MRHNA and CDR2 as SNTAGT. The CDR3 loop reads CASKGRGLAAPYEQYF. In nucleotides, the CDR3 is TGTGCCAGCAAGGGACGGGGACTAGCGGCACCCTACGAGCAGTACTTC.

This clone is a singleton in its sample. Different DNA sequences within this sample yield the same CDR3. The J gene is TRBJ2-1, the V gene TRBV28; TRBD1 matches 7 bases. Per the germline V gene, CDR1 is MDHEN and CDR2 is SYDVKM. Trimming removed 3 bases from V and 1 base from J; junction bases left unmatched: 0. CDR3 length equals 14 residues. The CDR3 region has the DNA TGTGCCAGCAGTTTGACAGGGTCCTACAATGAGCAGTTCTTC. Residues: CASSLTGSYNEQFF.

This CDR3 is CAISESVGQGSYEQYF. CDR3 DNA: TGTGCCATCAGTGAGTCCGTGGGGCAGGGGTCCTACGAGCAGTACTTC. The V gene is TRBV10-3, the J gene TRBJ2-7, with D possibly matching TRBD1 (6 bases). CDR3 length equals 16 residues. CDR1 and CDR2 from the germline V gene are ENHRY and SYGVKD. V lost 0 bases to trimming and J lost 1 base, with 13 bases between them.

This clone came up a few times. The chain is built from TRBV2 and TRBJ1-5; the match to TRBD1 covers 11 bases. Trimming removed 4 bases from V and 6 bases from J; junction bases left unmatched: 2. Germline loops: CDR1 SNHLY, CDR2 FYNNEI. The CDR3 is 14 amino acids. CDR3 DNA: TGTGCCAGCAGTGCGGGGACAGGGGGTCAGCCCCAGCATTTT. Translation: CASSAGTGGQPQHF.